A single sample gave rise to the 18 T cell receptor beta chains below, sequenced in a study of blood T cell repertoires in COVID-19. This table comes from immunoSEQ multiplex PCR, and its TCRdb copy is limited to in-frame clones, with some not included. The sample lists hundreds of thousands of clones, about 88% seen once, with 12% in the top ten. The sequencing sample was made of peripheral blood. The receptors were gathered from an older woman with acute or convalescent COVID-19.

The rearrangement joins TRBV2 to TRBJ1-3; 7 nucleotides agree with TRBD1. The junction had 3 bases not matched to a gene; V was cut back by 5 bases and J by 2 bases. The V gene's germline CDR1 is SNHLY and CDR2 FYNNEI. The CDR3 spans 14 residues. The DNA of the CDR3 is TGTGCCAGCAGTACAGGGGTTGCTGGAAACACCATATATTTT. Protein: CASSTGVAGNTIYF. The whole variable domain, filled in from reference TRBV2 and TRBJ1-3, reads EPEVTQTPSHQVTQMGQEVILRCVPISNHLYFYWYRQILGQKVEFLVSFYNNEISEKSEIFDDQFSVERPDGSNFTLKIRSTKLEDSAMYFCASSTGVAGNTIYFGEGSWLTVV.

This rearrangement joins TRBV7-9 to TRBJ1-4; TRBD1 might be the D (6 bases). V shed 0 bases and J shed 7 bases, with 9 bases lying between them. CDR1 and CDR2 (germline): SEHNR, FQNEAQ (reference sequence). This CDR3 spans 14 amino acids. CDR3 in amino acids: CASSLAQGLEKLFF. CDR3 DNA sequence: TGTGCCAGCAGCTTAGCGCAGGGGCTTGAAAAACTGTTTTTT.

The chain couples TRBV11-2 to TRBJ2-5; tentatively, D is TRBD2 (5 bases). This CDR3 spans 17 amino acids. Trimming pared 1 base from V and 5 bases from J, leaving 20 bases between. The germline gives CDR1 SGHAT, CDR2 FQNNGV. Here the CDR3 reads CASSLGTRASVGETQYF. Here the CDR3 DNA reads TGTGCCAGCAGCTTAGGCACTAGGGCCTCGGTTGGGGAGACCCAGTACTTC.

The V and J genes are TRBV24-1 and TRBJ2-2, with TRBD2 identical over 7 bases. The trim removed 4 bases at V and 10 bases at J, leaving 11 bases unmatched. The CDR3 length is 15 residues. In germline, CDR1 is KGHDR, CDR2 SFDVKD. The CDR3 region is CATSDPGLIRTELFF. CDR3 sequence (DNA): TGTGCCACCAGTGACCCGGGACTAATCCGGACGGAGCTGTTTTTT.

The rearrangement links TRBV18 to TRBJ2-5; unclear D gene. The CDR3 length is 13 residues. V dropped 1 base and J dropped 2 bases, with 5 bases sitting between them. Germline assignment: CDR1 KGHSH and CDR2 LQKENI. CDR3 nucleotide sequence: TGTGCCAGCTCACCACGGGCTCAAGAGACCCAGTACTTC. It translates to CASSPRAQETQYF. Combining the CDR3 with reference TRBV18 and TRBJ2-5 gives the whole variable domain NAGVMQNPRHLVRRRGQEARLRCSPMKGHSHVYWYRQLPEEGLKFMVYLQKENIIDESGMPKERFSAEFPKEGPSILRIQQVVRGDSAAYFCASSPRAQETQYFGPGTRLLVL.

The chain uses TRBV27 and TRBJ1-5, with 7 bases lining up with TRBD1. V was clipped by 2 bases and J by 2 bases; unmatched bases: 3. Germline V CDR1 and CDR2: MNHEY, SMNVEV (reference sequence). This CDR3 region has 15 residues. The CDR3 DNA is TGTGCCAGCAGTTTAGAGGGGGCAGGCAATCAGCCCCAGCATTTT. Encoded protein: CASSLEGAGNQPQHF.

The V call is TRBV18, the J call TRBJ2-7, with 9 bases lining up with TRBD1. J lost 6 bases, V lost 1 base, and 13 bases had no gene match. Germline assignment: CDR1 KGHSH and CDR2 LQKENI. The CDR3 covers 17 residues. This chain's CDR3 is CASSPLLAGQGSPEQYF. CDR3 nucleotide sequence: TGTGCCAGCTCACCACTTTTAGCAGGACAGGGGTCACCCGAGCAGTACTTC.

This chain connects TRBV2 to TRBJ1-2, with 9 nucleotides matching TRBD1. CDR3 length equals 13 residues. The trim removed 5 bases at V and 5 bases at J, leaving 3 bases unmatched. Germline V gene sequence: CDR1 SNHLY, CDR2 FYNNEI. The CDR3 here is CASSTGTGYGYTF. The CDR3 region has the DNA TGTGCCAGCAGTACCGGGACAGGGTATGGCTACACCTTC. The full variable domain, in which reference TRBV2 and TRBJ1-2 provide the parts outside the CDR3, is EPEVTQTPSHQVTQMGQEVILRCVPISNHLYFYWYRQILGQKVEFLVSFYNNEISEKSEIFDDQFSVERPDGSNFTLKIRSTKLEDSAMYFCASSTGTGYGYTFGSGTRLTVV.

This chain joins TRBV7-9 and TRBJ2-1, with 10 bases lining up with TRBD2. There are 19 residues in the CDR3. The junction had 10 bases not matched to a gene; V was cut back by 2 bases and J by 0 bases. Germline CDR1 SEHNR, CDR2 FQNEAQ (reference sequence). For the CDR3, the DNA is TGTGCCAGCAGCTTAAATCTCGGACTAGCGGCAAGCTCCTACAATGAGCAGTTCTTC. It is translated as CASSLNLGLAASSYNEQFF.

The chain uses TRBV6-5 and TRBJ1-3; D is unclear. The CDR3 is made up of 15 amino acids. Germline assignment: CDR1 MNHEY and CDR2 SVGAGI. V was clipped by 4 bases and J by 4 bases, with 14 bases between them. The CDR3 bases are TGTGCCAGCAGTTCTGTCGGGGAGGCCGGAAACACCATATATTTT. Residues: CASSSVGEAGNTIYF.

This chain uses TRBV28 with TRBJ1-1; 9 bases are shared with TRBD1. Per the germline V gene, CDR1 is MDHEN and CDR2 is SYDVKM. The CDR3 covers 17 residues. After removal of 1 base from V and 5 bases from J, the junction contained 11 bases not matched to a gene. The CDR3 DNA reads as TGTGCCAGCAGTTTATCCGGGCTCGGGACAGGGAGGACTGAAGCTTTCTTT. This sequence encodes CASSLSGLGTGRTEAFF. The whole variable domain, remainder taken from reference TRBV28 and TRBJ1-1, is DVKVTQSSRYLVKRTGEKVFLECVQDMDHENMFWYRQDPGLGLRLIYFSYDVKMKEKGDIPEGYSVSREKKERFSLILESASTNQTSMYLCASSLSGLGTGRTEAFFGQGTRLTVV.

This chain links TRBV27 with TRBJ2-7, with D unresolved. Trimming left V 3 bases short and J 5 bases short, with 14 bases between. CDR1 is MNHEY, CDR2 SMNVEV, per germline (reference sequence). The CDR3 contains 14 residues. CDR3 amino acids: CASSFVGEVHEQYF. For the CDR3, the DNA is TGTGCCAGCAGTTTCGTGGGTGAGGTCCACGAGCAGTACTTC.

This clone was found once. The chain is built from TRBV29-1 and TRBJ2-7; TRBD1 matches 7 bases. This CDR3 has 14 amino acids. Germline assignment: CDR1 SQVTM and CDR2 ANQGSEA. V was pared by 5 bases and J by 4 bases, with 11 bases of the junction left unmatched. Here the CDR3 DNA reads TGCAGCGTTTACGGGTTAGGGGGCATATACGAGCAGTACTTC. Translation gives CSVYGLGGIYEQYF.

This clone was observed a few times. The J gene is TRBJ1-1, the V gene TRBV2; D call uncertain. Germline-derived CDR1 and CDR2 are SNHLY and FYNNEI. V shed 7 bases and J shed 13 bases, with 19 bases lying between them. The CDR3 runs 12 residues. The CDR3 sequence: CASTRMGGPGFF. The DNA for the CDR3 is TGTGCCAGCACGAGAATGGGAGGTCCGGGTTTCTTT. The complete variable domain, with remaining parts taken from reference TRBV2 and TRBJ1-1, reads EPEVTQTPSHQVTQMGQEVILRCVPISNHLYFYWYRQILGQKVEFLVSFYNNEISEKSEIFDDQFSVERPDGSNFTLKIRSTKLEDSAMYFCASTRMGGPGFFGQGTRLTVV.

Only a few counts were recorded for this clone. The V and J genes are TRBV7-9 and TRBJ2-5, with TRBD1 as a possible D gene (6 bases). Trimming removed 3 bases at V and 0 bases at J, with 11 bases between. CDR1 is SEHNR and CDR2 is FQNEAQ in the germline V gene (reference sequence). CDR3 length equals 15 residues. The CDR3 DNA reads as TGTGCCAGCAGCTTCGGCCGGACAGACCAAGAGACCCAGTACTTC. This translates into CASSFGRTDQETQYF. The full variable domain, rest sourced from reference TRBV7-9 and TRBJ2-5, is DTGVSQNPRHKITKRGQNVTFRCDPISEHNRLYWYRQTLGQGPEFLTYFQNEAQLEKSRLLSDRFSAERPKGSFSTLEIQRTEQGDSAMYLCASSFGRTDQETQYFGPGTRLLVL.

The chain is built from TRBV2 and TRBJ2-4, with D unclear. The CDR3 is 12 amino acids. Germline V lookup: CDR1 SNHLY, CDR2 FYNNEI. Trimming pared 6 bases from V and 7 bases from J, leaving 10 bases between. This CDR3 reads CASRQFHNIQYF. In DNA form, the CDR3 reads TGTGCCAGCAGGCAGTTCCACAACATTCAGTACTTC.

The chain joins TRBV2 to TRBJ2-7, with D perhaps TRBD2 (6 bases). The CDR3 consists of 11 residues. V was pared by 5 bases and J by 6 bases, with 8 bases between. Germline CDR1 and CDR2: SNHLY and FYNNEI. The CDR3 protein is CASSRDSEQYF. The CDR3 DNA reads TGTGCCAGCAGTAGGGACTCCGAGCAGTACTTC. Combining the CDR3 with reference TRBV2 and TRBJ2-7 gives the whole variable domain EPEVTQTPSHQVTQMGQEVILRCVPISNHLYFYWYRQILGQKVEFLVSFYNNEISEKSEIFDDQFSVERPDGSNFTLKIRSTKLEDSAMYFCASSRDSEQYFGPGTRLTVT.

The V call is TRBV7-6, the J call TRBJ1-3; D possibly corresponds to TRBD1 (5 bases). This CDR3 contains 16 residues. CDR1 SGHVS and CDR2 FNYEAQ come from the germline V gene. Trimming left V 2 bases short and J 5 bases short, with 16 bases between. The CDR3 bases are TGTGCCAGCAGCTTATGGGCGGGGGTCGGACGAAACACCATATATTTT. Protein sequence: CASSLWAGVGRNTIYF.